Here is one T cell receptor beta chain with its context. The target antigen is unknown. The data derive from a study of beta chain features in type 1 diabetes. As every portion of the isolated RNA was reverse transcribed, the sequencing read expressed TCRB transcripts. Sequenced by immunoSEQ multiplex PCR; TCRdb stores in-frame clones only, minus some. The sample lists around 150,000 clones; almost 65% were seen once. Germline V gives CDR1 SGDLS, CDR2 YYNGEE. Trimming cost V 0 bases and J 3 bases, with 7 bases left between them. The CDR3 covers 14 residues. Points from the study as a whole: Type 1 diabetes patients had moderately but significantly shorter TCRB CDR3s in all four CD4+ subsets.

Sequencing used naive CD4+ T cells from blood. This TCR was recovered from a man between 25 and 39 years old with type 1 diabetes. This chain links TRBV9 with TRBJ2-4, with unresolved D. CDR3 in amino acids: CASSVGRDKNIQYF. CDR3 coding DNA: TGTGCCAGCAGCGTAGGAAGGGACAAAAACATTCAGTACTTC.